Listed here are 5 T cell receptor beta chains from one sample, sequenced in a study of shared clonotypes between healthy human individuals. Assay used: immunoSEQ multiplex PCR; TCRdb lists only in-frame clones, some missing. The table shows roughly 770,000 clones, with approximately 96% occurring only once. Terminally differentiated effector memory CD45RA+ cells were left out of the naive CD8 fraction, which was CD45RO-negative and positively selected for CCR7. Sequenced: naive CD8+ T cells sorted from blood. The receptor set was obtained from a man younger than 45 in good health.

V is TRBV6-5 and J is TRBJ1-1, with TRBD1 as a possible D gene (5 bases). CDR1 is MNHEY, CDR2 SVGAGI, per germline. The CDR3 contains 15 residues. The V gene lost 7 bases and the J gene lost 0 bases, with 15 bases spanning the gap. The CDR3 nucleotides are TGTGCCAGCACTTGGGTCCGGGGGGTGAACACTGAAGCTTTCTTT. Amino acid sequence: CASTWVRGVNTEAFF.

The chain carries TRBV2 and TRBJ2-7; no reliable D call. The CDR3 loop spans 13 amino acids. Trimming removed 8 bases at V and 0 bases at J, with 11 bases between. Germline V gene lookup returns CDR1 SNHLY and CDR2 FYNNEI. The CDR3 sequence is CASADGTSYEQYF. CDR3 sequence (DNA): TGTGCCAGCGCAGACGGAACCTCCTACGAGCAGTACTTC.

This chain connects TRBV9 to TRBJ2-1, with TRBD1 matching 7 bases. Losses at the gene ends were 4 bases for V and 7 bases for J; bases not matched to a gene: 8. The CDR3 runs 14 residues. The germline V gene has CDR1 SGDLS and CDR2 YYNGEE. The DNA of the CDR3 is TGTGCCAGCAGCCGACAGGGAGTATGGAATGAGCAGTTCTTC. Protein sequence: CASSRQGVWNEQFF.

V usage is TRBV27 and J usage is TRBJ2-7, with 8 bases matching TRBD2. V dropped 6 bases and J dropped 11; count of bases not matched to a gene: 12. CDR1 and CDR2 (germline): MNHEY, SMNVEV (reference sequence). The CDR3 runs 13 residues. The CDR3 nucleotides are TGTGCCAGCAGCCTGGCCGAGCGGGAGATTAAGTACTTC. Its protein is CASSLAEREIKYF.

Points on this clone: In the same sample, other DNA sequences code for this CDR3. The gene calls are TRBV29-1 and TRBJ2-1, with a weak D call TRBD2 (6 bases). This CDR3 has 14 residues. The germline V and J ends were trimmed by 4 bases and 0 bases, with 10 bases remaining between them. Germline CDR1 is SQVTM and CDR2 is ANQGSEA. CDR3 in DNA: TGCAGCGTTGTCGACGGGAGCTCCTACAATGAGCAGTTCTTC. It yields the protein CSVVDGSSYNEQFF.